This T cell receptor beta chain was sequenced during a study of blood T cells in healthy people across ages. The CDR3 loop spans 14 amino acids. The junction had 4 bases not matched to a gene; V was cut back by 5 bases and J by 7 bases. The authors ran a second PCR of about 7 to 11 cycles using a sample-barcoded 5' primer and a J-beta primer mix. TCRdb reanalysed the 5' RACE reads using MiXCR and keeps one entry per CDR3 protein. The sample has some 880,000 distinct CDR3 sequences, roughly 34% seen once. This clonotype was counted ten times or more. The rearrangement uses TRBV12-3 or TRBV12-4 and TRBJ1-6; 8 nucleotides match TRBD1. The clonotype comes from a man younger than 35 in good health. Sequencing was carried out using blood. CDR3 nucleotide sequence: TGTGCCAGCAGTCCGACAGGGGACAATTCACCCCTCCACTTT. It is translated as CASSPTGDNSPLHF.